The present T cell receptor (beta chain) was sequenced within a study of metastatic and nonmetastatic thyroid tumors. No patient had received any treatment before thyroid surgery. Methods used by the authors: A distant-metastasis classifier for papillary thyroid cancer was built using CDR3 differences across clinicopathological groups. Using MiXCR, TCRdb re-called clones from the PCR reads. The V and J calls come from TCRdb's annotation, not from the publication. Among about 22,000 clones listed, 20% to 25% were seen once. Per the germline V gene, CDR1 is SGHRS and CDR2 is YFSETQ. The CDR3 runs 14 residues. The V and J ends lost 4 bases and 4 bases, in that order; junction bases with no gene match: 2.

The chain combines TRBV5-1 with TRBJ2-7, with 13 bases fitting TRBD2. The material sequenced was blood. The sequence was collected from a male donor with papillary thyroid cancer or a benign thyroid nodule (not recorded which). Some clones in this sample may be carry-over from other donors' samples. CDR3 sequence reads: CASSKGLAGYEQYF. The CDR3 region has the DNA TGCGCCAGCAGCAAGGGACTAGCGGGGTACGAGCAGTACTTC.